The rows below give T cell receptor beta chains drawn from one sample of a study of beta chain features in type 1 diabetes. Only in-frame clones appear in the TCRdb table, and some are missing; sequencing was by immunoSEQ multiplex PCR. The sample gives 850,000 to 900,000 clones, 17% of which show up once; around 0.02% is in the top ten. Sequenced: naive CD4+ T cells from blood. The receptors were sampled from a woman younger than 30 in good health. Each CDR3 is given with its conserved first and last residue. A D gene is named only where the DNA matches it firmly. Expanded clones get a size class; other rows say once, few or many, or leave the size out.

TRBJ2-1	few	TRBV7-3	NA	CASSEGQPNEQFF	TGTGCCAGCAGCGAAGGACAGCCGAATGAGCAGTTCTTC
TRBJ2-5	few	TRBV5-1	TRBD1	CASSQQVTGAKTQYF	TGCGCCAGCAGTCAACAAGTGACAGGGGCAAAGACCCAGTACTTC
TRBJ2-5	few	TRBV15	NA	CATSREIMTEVQETQYF	TGTGCCACCAGCAGAGAGATAATGACAGAAGTCCAAGAGACCCAGTACTTC
TRBJ2-7	few	TRBV5-1	TRBD2	CASRHIAGAEQYF	TGCGCCAGCCGACACATAGCGGGAGCCGAGCAGTACTTC
TRBJ2-2	few	TRBV19	NA	CASSTTGAAGELFF	TGTGCCAGTAGTACCACAGGAGCGGCCGGGGAGCTGTTTTTT
TRBJ2-5	NA	TRBV5-6	TRBD1	CASRAGGKTQYF	TGTGCCAGCAGAGCAGGGGGAAAGACCCAGTACTTC
TRBJ1-6	NA	TRBV13	NA	CASSLGGRQNSPLHF	TGTGCCAGCAGCTTAGGCGGACGGCAAAATTCACCCCTCCACTTT
TRBJ2-3	few	TRBV29-1	TRBD1	CSVEGWTGTTDTQYF	TGCAGCGTTGAGGGGTGGACAGGGACCACAGATACGCAGTATTTT
TRBJ2-1	few	TRBV28	TRBD2	CASSFGTYAPSGKQFF	TGTGCCAGCAGTTTTGGCACTTACGCACCTAGCGGCAAGCAGTTCTTC
TRBJ2-1	few	TRBV19	NA	CASTPSGGAGNEQFF	TGTGCCAGTACCCCTAGTGGGGGGGCTGGGAATGAGCAGTTCTTC
TRBJ2-7	NA	TRBV5-1	TRBD2	CASSLAGSTSGNYEQYF	TGCGCCAGCAGCTTGGCCGGTAGCACTAGCGGAAACTACGAGCAGTACTTC
TRBJ2-7	few	TRBV28	NA	CASSFYGRQGYEQYF	TGTGCCAGCAGTTTTTACGGGAGACAGGGCTACGAGCAGTACTTC
TRBJ2-1	NA	TRBV27	NA	CASSFPQRLRLNEQFF	TGTGCCAGCAGTTTTCCCCAGCGTTTACGGCTAAATGAGCAGTTCTTC
TRBJ1-2	few	TRBV4-2	NA	CASSQLDRFVEGLRTF	TGTGCCAGCAGCCAACTCGACCGTTTTGTTGAGGGGTTACGCACCTTC
TRBJ2-3	NA	TRBV5-1	TRBD2	CASNSGLAGEYTQYF	TGCGCCAGCAACTCCGGACTAGCGGGTGAATATACGCAGTATTTT
TRBJ2-7	few	TRBV7-9	TRBD2	CASSNVAGGPYEQYF	TGTGCCAGCAGCAATGTAGCGGGAGGGCCCTACGAGCAGTACTTC
TRBJ2-3	NA	TRBV5-4	NA	CASRTGTDADTQYF	TGTGCCAGCAGGACCGGGACTGACGCAGATACGCAGTATTTT
TRBJ2-7	few	TRBV4-2	TRBD1	CASSQAGTANEQYF	TGTGCCAGCAGCCAAGCCGGGACAGCCAACGAGCAGTACTTC
TRBJ2-2	NA	TRBV7-9	NA	CASSLTANTGELFF	TGTGCCAGCAGCTTGACAGCGAACACCGGGGAGCTGTTTTTT
TRBJ2-5	few	TRBV7-3	NA	CASSSARVVDKETQYF	TGTGCCAGCAGCTCCGCACGAGTTGTGGATAAAGAGACCCAGTACTTC
TRBJ2-1	few	TRBV7-9	NA	CASSLEGGATNEQFF	TGTGCCAGCAGTCTAGAGGGGGGCGCAACCAATGAGCAGTTCTTC
TRBJ2-1	few	TRBV5-4	NA	CASSLSRVNEQFF	TGTGCCAGCAGCTTGTCGCGTGTCAATGAGCAGTTCTTC
TRBJ2-1	NA	TRBV9	NA	CASSVLGGVSSYNEQFF	TGTGCCAGCAGCGTATTGGGGGGAGTGAGCTCCTACAATGAGCAGTTCTTC
TRBJ2-7	few	TRBV5-5	NA	CASSYRGVYSYEQYF	TGTGCCAGCAGTTATCGCGGAGTTTACTCCTACGAGCAGTACTTC
TRBJ2-3	few	TRBV18	NA	CASSPRQGGTDTQYF	TGTGCCAGCTCACCAAGGCAGGGGGGAACAGATACGCAGTATTTT
TRBJ2-5	NA	TRBV15	TRBD1	CATSRGQGSETQYF	TGTGCCACCAGCAGAGGACAGGGGTCAGAGACCCAGTACTTC
TRBJ2-2	few	TRBV2	TRBD2	CASSEGLAGGPRTGELFF	TGTGCCAGCAGTGAGGGACTAGCGGGAGGGCCGCGGACCGGGGAGCTGTTTTTT
TRBJ1-4	few	TRBV19	NA	CASSIWTTTNEKLFF	TGTGCCAGTAGTATTTGGACAACAACTAATGAAAAACTGTTTTTT
TRBJ2-1	few	TRBV7-2	NA	CASSLRNAPHNEQFF	TGTGCCAGCAGCTTAAGGAACGCGCCGCACAATGAGCAGTTCTTC
TRBJ2-5	few	TRBV9	NA	CASSVVPSGETQYF	TGTGCCAGCAGCGTAGTCCCCAGCGGGGAGACCCAGTACTTC
TRBJ1-1	few	TRBV7-8	NA	CASSLVVGEAEAFF	TGTGCCAGCAGCTTAGTTGTTGGGGAGGCTGAAGCTTTCTTT
TRBJ2-1	few	TRBV29-1	TRBD2	CSVSSGRARGPNNEQFF	TGCAGCGTTTCTAGCGGGAGGGCCCGGGGTCCCAACAATGAGCAGTTCTTC
TRBJ2-7	few	TRBV4-3	TRBD1	CASSRDRGGEQYF	TGCGCCAGCAGCCGAGACAGGGGTGGCGAGCAGTACTTC
TRBJ2-3	NA	TRBV7-2	TRBD2	CASSARLAGLRPGTDTQYF	TGTGCCAGCAGCGCCCGACTAGCGGGACTCCGACCCGGCACAGATACGCAGTATTTT
TRBJ2-7	NA	TRBV10-3	NA	CAISDSSYELYF	TGTGCCATCAGCGACAGTTCCTACGAGCTGTACTTC